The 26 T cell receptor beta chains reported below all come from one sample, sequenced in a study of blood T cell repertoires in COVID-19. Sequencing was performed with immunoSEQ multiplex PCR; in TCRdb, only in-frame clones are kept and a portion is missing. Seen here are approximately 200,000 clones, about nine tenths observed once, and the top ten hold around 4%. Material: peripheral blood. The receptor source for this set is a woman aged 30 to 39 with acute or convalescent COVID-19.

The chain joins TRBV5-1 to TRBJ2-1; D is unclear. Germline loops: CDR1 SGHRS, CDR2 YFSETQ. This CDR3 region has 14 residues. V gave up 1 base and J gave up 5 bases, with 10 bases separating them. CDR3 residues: CASSLIPGHNEQFF. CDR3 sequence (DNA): TGCGCCAGCAGCTTGATTCCTGGGCACAATGAGCAGTTCTTC.

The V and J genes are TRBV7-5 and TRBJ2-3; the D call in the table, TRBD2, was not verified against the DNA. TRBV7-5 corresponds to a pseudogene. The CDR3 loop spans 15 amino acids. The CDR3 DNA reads TGTGCCAGAAGCGACCGGGACTTCATGACAGATACGCAGTATTTT. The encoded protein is CARSDRDFMTDTQYF.

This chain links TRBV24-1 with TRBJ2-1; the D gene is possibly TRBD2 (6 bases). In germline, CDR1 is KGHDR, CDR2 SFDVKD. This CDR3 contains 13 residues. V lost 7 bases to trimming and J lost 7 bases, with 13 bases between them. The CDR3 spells CATRGTSTNEQFF. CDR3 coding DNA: TGTGCCACCAGAGGGACTTCTACAAATGAGCAGTTCTTC.

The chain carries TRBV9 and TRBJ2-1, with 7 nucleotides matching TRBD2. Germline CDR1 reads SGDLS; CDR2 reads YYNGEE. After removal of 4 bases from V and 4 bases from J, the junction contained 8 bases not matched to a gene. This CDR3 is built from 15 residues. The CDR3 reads CASSPSGGGYNEQFF. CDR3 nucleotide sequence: TGTGCCAGCAGCCCCAGTGGCGGGGGTTACAATGAGCAGTTCTTC.

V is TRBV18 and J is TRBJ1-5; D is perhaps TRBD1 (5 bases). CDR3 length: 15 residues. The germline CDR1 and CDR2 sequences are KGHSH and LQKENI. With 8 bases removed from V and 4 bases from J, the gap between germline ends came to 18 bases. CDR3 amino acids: CASRLGTGVNQPQHF. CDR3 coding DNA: TGTGCCAGCAGACTCGGGACGGGGGTAAATCAGCCCCAGCATTTT.

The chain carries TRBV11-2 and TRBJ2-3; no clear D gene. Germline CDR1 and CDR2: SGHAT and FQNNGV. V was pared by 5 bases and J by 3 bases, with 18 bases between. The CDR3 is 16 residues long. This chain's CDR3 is CASSPTDLGGTDTQYF. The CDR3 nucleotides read TGTGCCAGCAGCCCGACCGACTTGGGTGGGACAGATACGCAGTATTTT.

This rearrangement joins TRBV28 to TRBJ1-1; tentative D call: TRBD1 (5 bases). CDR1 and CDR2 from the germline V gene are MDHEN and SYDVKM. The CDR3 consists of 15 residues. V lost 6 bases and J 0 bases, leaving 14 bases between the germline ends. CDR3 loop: CASSRPTVMNTEAFF. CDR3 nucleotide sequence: TGTGCCAGCAGCCGACCGACAGTCATGAACACTGAAGCTTTCTTT.

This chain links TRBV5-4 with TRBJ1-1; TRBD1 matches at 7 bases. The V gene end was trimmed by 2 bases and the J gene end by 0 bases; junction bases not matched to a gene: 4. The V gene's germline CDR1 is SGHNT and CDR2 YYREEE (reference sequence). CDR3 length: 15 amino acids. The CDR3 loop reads CASSLGGALNTEAFF. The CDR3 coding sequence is TGTGCCAGCAGCTTAGGGGGCGCCCTGAACACTGAAGCTTTCTTT.

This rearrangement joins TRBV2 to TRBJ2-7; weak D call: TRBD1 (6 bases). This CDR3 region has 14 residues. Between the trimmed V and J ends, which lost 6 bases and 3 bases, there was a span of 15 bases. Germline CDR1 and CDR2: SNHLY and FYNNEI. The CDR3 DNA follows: TGTGCCAGCAGCGAACAGGGCCTCCACTACGAGCAGTACTTC. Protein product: CASSEQGLHYEQYF.

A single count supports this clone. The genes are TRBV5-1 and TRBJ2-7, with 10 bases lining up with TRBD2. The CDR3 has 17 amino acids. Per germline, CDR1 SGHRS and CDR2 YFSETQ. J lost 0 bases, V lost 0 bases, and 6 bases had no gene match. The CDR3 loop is CASSLGLAGSYSYEQYF. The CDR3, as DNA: TGCGCCAGCAGCTTGGGACTAGCGGGCTCCTACTCCTACGAGCAGTACTTC.

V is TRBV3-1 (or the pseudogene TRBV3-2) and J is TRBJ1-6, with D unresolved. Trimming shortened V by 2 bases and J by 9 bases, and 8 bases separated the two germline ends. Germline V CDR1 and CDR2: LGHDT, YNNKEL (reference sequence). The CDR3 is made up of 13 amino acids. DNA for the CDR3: TGTGCCAGCAGCCAATCCTCCCGTTCACCCCTCCACTTT. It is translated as CASSQSSRSPLHF.

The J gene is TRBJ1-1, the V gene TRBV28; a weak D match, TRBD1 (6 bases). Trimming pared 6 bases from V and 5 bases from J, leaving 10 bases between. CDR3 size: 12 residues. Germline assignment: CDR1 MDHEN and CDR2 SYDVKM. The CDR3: CASRGGGTEAFF. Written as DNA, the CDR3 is TGTGCCAGCAGAGGGGGAGGGACTGAAGCTTTCTTT.

The CDR3 region is CASSYPGAARRGYTF. The CDR3, as DNA: TGTGCCAGCAGTTACCCAGGGGCAGCCCGTAGGGGCTACACCTTC. The V call is TRBV6-6, the J call TRBJ1-2; tentatively, D is TRBD1 (6 bases). Trimming took off 2 bases at V and 8 bases at J, with 18 bases between the two ends. The CDR3 length is 15 residues. Germline CDR1 reads MNHNY; CDR2 reads SVGAGI (reference sequence).

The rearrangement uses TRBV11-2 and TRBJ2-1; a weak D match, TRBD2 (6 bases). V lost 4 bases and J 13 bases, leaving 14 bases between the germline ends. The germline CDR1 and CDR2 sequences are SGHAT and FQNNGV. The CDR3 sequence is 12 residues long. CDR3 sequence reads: CASSSRPGTQFF. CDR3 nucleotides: TGTGCCAGCAGCTCCCGTCCCGGGACTCAGTTCTTC.

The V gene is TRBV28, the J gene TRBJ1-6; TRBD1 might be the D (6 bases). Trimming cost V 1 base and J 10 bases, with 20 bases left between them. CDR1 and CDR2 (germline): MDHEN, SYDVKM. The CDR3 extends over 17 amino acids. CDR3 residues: CASSLSQSTGLRSPLHF. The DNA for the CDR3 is TGTGCCAGCAGTTTATCCCAATCCACAGGGTTAAGATCACCCCTCCACTTT.

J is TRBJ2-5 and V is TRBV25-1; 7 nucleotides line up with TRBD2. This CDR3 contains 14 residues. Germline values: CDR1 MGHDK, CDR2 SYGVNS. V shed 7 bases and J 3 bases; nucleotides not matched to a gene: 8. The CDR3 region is CASNLWGGEETQYF. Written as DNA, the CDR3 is TGTGCCAGCAATCTATGGGGGGGAGAAGAGACCCAGTACTTC. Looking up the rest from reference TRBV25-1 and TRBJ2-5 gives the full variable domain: EADIYQTPRYLVIGTGKKITLECSQTMGHDKMYWYQQDPGMELHLIHYSYGVNSTEKGDLSSESTVSRIRTEHFPLTLESARPSHTSQYLCASNLWGGEETQYFGPGTRLLVL.

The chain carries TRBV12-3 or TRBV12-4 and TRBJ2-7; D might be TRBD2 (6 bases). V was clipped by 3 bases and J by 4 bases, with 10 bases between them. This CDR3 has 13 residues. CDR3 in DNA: TGTGCCAGCAGTTTCGGGGAGGAGTACGAGCAGTACTTC. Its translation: CASSFGEEYEQYF.

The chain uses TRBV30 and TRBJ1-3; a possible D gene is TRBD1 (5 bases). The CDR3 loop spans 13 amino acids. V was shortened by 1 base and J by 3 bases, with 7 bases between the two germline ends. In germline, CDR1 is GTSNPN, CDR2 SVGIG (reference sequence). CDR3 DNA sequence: TGTGCCTGGAGTGCGGGGGGTGGAAACACCATATATTTT. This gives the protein CAWSAGGGNTIYF.

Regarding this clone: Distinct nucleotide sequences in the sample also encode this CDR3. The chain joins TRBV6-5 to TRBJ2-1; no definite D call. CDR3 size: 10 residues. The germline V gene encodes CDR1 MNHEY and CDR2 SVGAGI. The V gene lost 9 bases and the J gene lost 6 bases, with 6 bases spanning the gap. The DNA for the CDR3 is TGTGCCAGTAACTCCAATGAGCAGTTCTTC. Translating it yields CASNSNEQFF.

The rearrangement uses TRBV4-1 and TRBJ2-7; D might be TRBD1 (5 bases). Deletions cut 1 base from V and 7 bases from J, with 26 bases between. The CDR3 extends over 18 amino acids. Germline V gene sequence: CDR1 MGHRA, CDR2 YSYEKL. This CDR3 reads CASSQVLSSAGLSREQYF. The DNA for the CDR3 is TGCGCCAGCAGCCAAGTTCTCTCGTCGGCAGGGTTAAGTCGGGAGCAGTACTTC.

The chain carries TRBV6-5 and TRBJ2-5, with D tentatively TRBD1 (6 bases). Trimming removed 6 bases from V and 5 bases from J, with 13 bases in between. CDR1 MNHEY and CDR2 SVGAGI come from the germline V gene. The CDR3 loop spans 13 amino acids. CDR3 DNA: TGTGCCAGCAGGGCAGGGGTAATTGAGACCCAGTACTTC. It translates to CASRAGVIETQYF.

CDR3 sequence reads: CAWSGGGRNEQYF. The CDR3 nucleotides are TGTGCCTGGAGTGGAGGGGGAAGAAACGAGCAGTACTTC. The chain has TRBV30 and TRBJ2-7; D possibly corresponds to TRBD1 (6 bases). The CDR3 covers 13 residues. Trimming removed 1 base at V and 5 bases at J, with 12 bases between. CDR1 is GTSNPN, CDR2 SVGIG, per germline (reference sequence).

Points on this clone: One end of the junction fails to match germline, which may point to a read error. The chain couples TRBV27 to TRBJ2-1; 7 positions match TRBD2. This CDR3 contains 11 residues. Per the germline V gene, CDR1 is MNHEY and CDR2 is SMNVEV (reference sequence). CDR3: CASSLRDYLVF. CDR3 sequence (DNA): TGTGCCAGCAGTTTAAGGGACTATCTGGTCTTC.

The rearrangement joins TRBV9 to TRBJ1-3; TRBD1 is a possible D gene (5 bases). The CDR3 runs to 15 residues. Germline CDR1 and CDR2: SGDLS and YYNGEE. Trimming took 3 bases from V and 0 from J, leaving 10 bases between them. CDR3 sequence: CASSAQGRSGNTIYF. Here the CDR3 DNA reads TGTGCCAGCAGCGCCCAGGGCCGCTCTGGAAACACCATATATTTT.

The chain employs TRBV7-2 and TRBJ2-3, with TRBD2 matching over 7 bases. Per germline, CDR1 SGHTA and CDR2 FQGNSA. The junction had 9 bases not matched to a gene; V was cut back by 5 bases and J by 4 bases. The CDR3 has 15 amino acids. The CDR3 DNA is TGTGCCAGCAGCCTAGGACTAGTTCGCGCAGATACGCAGTATTTT. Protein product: CASSLGLVRADTQYF. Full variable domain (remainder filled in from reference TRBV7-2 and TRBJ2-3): GAGVSQSPSNKVTEKGKDVELRCDPISGHTALYWYRQSLGQGLEFLIYFQGNSAPDKSGLPSDRFSAERTGGSVSTLTIQRTQQEDSAVYLCASSLGLVRADTQYFGPGTRLTVL.

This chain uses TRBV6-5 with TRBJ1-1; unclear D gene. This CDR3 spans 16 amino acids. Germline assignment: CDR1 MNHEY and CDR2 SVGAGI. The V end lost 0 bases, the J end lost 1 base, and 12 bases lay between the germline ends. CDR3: CASSYSLNAPNTEAFF. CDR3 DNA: TGTGCCAGCAGTTACTCGCTAAACGCACCGAACACTGAAGCTTTCTTT.